This T cell receptor beta chain originates from a study of human T cells and chemical hapten exposure. As for time point: patch test 2, 6 weeks after DPC sensitization. Treatment indicated: therapeutic diphenylcyclopropenone sensitization with weekly scalp DPC. Those who donated were patients with alopecia, 18 to 70 years of age, and suitable for DPC. What the library attached to individual cDNA molecules were unique molecular identifiers. Authors' data handling: Sample TCR totals centred on a median of around 96,000, ranging about 20,000 to 700,000. TCRdb redid the calling of the RACE reads with MiXCR, one entry per CDR3 protein. The V and J calls here are based on TCRdb, not the publication. The data contain 80,000 to 95,000 distinct CDR3 sequences, about 10% of them singletons. Losses at the gene ends were 3 bases for V and 3 bases for J; bases not matched to a gene: 4. This CDR3 has 15 amino acids. Germline CDR1 is LNHNV and CDR2 is YYDKDF (reference sequence).

Whole-study results and caveats: Donors were affected by alopecia, so their immune reaction might vary from that of healthy individuals.

Points on this clonotype: Its matching antigen is unknown.

The sequence came from a man in his forties or fifties with alopecia areata. Some clones in this sample may be carry-over from other donors' samples. Material: whole blood, obtained in connection with sensitization to the hapten diphenylcyclopropenone (DPC). The V and J genes are TRBV15 and TRBJ1-2; 10 nucleotides match TRBD1. CDR3 protein: CATSSRQGADYGYTF. CDR3 nucleotide sequence: TGTGCCACCAGCAGTAGACAGGGGGCCGACTATGGCTACACCTTC. Variable domain in full (rest from reference TRBV15 and TRBJ1-2): DAMVIQNPRYQVTQFGKPVTLSCSQTLNHNVMYWYQQKSSQAPKLLFHYYDKDFNNEADTPDNFQSRRPNTSFCFLDIRSPGLGDTAMYLCATSSRQGADYGYTFGSGTRLTVV.